The next 16 T cell receptor beta chains were all read from a single sample in a study of blood T cell repertoires in COVID-19. Assay used: immunoSEQ multiplex PCR; TCRdb lists only in-frame clones, some missing. The sample yields fewer than 300,000 clones, 81% seen once. Sequenced: peripheral blood. The origin of the receptors is an older woman with active or convalescent COVID-19.

This clone was observed a single time. V usage is TRBV7-9 and J usage is TRBJ1-3; 7 nucleotides match TRBD1. The junction had 1 base not matched to a gene; V was cut back by 6 bases and J by 2 bases. The V gene's germline CDR1 is SEHNR and CDR2 FQNEAQ (reference sequence). This CDR3 has 13 residues. CDR3 bases: TGTGCCAGCAGACAGGGGACTGGAAACACCATATATTTT. Its protein product is CASRQGTGNTIYF. Full variable domain (rest looked up from reference TRBV7-9 and TRBJ1-3): DTGVSQNPRHKITKRGQNVTFRCDPISEHNRLYWYRQTLGQGPEFLTYFQNEAQLEKSRLLSDRFSAERPKGSFSTLEIQRTEQGDSAMYLCASRQGTGNTIYFGEGSWLTVV.

This clone was counted a single time. CDR3 amino acids: CASSFSARGYNEQFF. The CDR3 nucleotides read TGTGCCAGCAGCTTTTCGGCTAGAGGGTACAATGAGCAGTTCTTC. J is TRBJ2-1 and V is TRBV12-1; TRBD2 is taken as the D call from the table, unchecked against the DNA. TRBV12-1 is labeled a pseudogene. This CDR3 is built from 15 residues.

V is TRBV2 and J is TRBJ1-2, with 7 nucleotides matching TRBD1. V lost 6 bases, J lost 4 bases, and 11 bases stayed unmatched. Germline CDR1 reads SNHLY; CDR2 reads FYNNEI. The CDR3 extends over 15 amino acids. In nucleotides, the CDR3 is TGTGCCAGCAGAACTCTTCGACAGGGAGGCTATGGCTACACCTTC. Translated: CASRTLRQGGYGYTF.

The chain has TRBV19 and TRBJ2-7; tentative D call: TRBD1 (7 bases). Per the germline V gene, CDR1 is LNHDA and CDR2 is SQIVND (reference sequence). V lost 9 bases and J 4 bases, leaving 19 bases between the germline ends. This CDR3 comprises 14 residues. For the CDR3, the DNA is TGTGCCAGCTCCTACAGGGGAGGCGCATACGAGCAGTACTTC. Residues: CASSYRGGAYEQYF.

The chain links TRBV19 to TRBJ1-5, with a tentative D call TRBD1 (6 bases). This CDR3 is 16 amino acids long. The germline V gene encodes CDR1 LNHDA and CDR2 SQIVND (reference sequence). The V and J ends lost 4 bases and 3 bases respectively, with 16 bases between them. CDR3: CASSTGLGGSNQPQHF. The DNA for the CDR3 is TGTGCCAGTAGTACCGGCCTTGGGGGCTCCAATCAGCCCCAGCATTTT.

The chain carries TRBV7-2 and TRBJ2-7, with TRBD2 identical over 10 bases. Trimming at V came to 6 bases and at J to 4 bases, leaving 12 bases not matched to a gene. The CDR3 loop spans 16 amino acids. Germline CDR1 reads SGHTA; CDR2 reads FQGNSA. DNA for the CDR3: TGTGCCAGCAGTTCTAGCGGGGGTTCGACCCATTACGAGCAGTACTTC. Its translation is CASSSSGGSTHYEQYF.

This sequence joins TRBV3-1 (or the pseudogene TRBV3-2) and TRBJ1-1, with D maybe TRBD1 (5 bases). The CDR3 length is 15 residues. Germline values: CDR1 LGHDT, CDR2 YNNKEL (reference sequence). Trimming took 0 bases from V and 4 from J, leaving 12 bases between them. CDR3 sequence (DNA): TGTGCCAGCAGCCAAGATCTAAGGAGGGGCACTGAAGCTTTCTTT. It encodes CASSQDLRRGTEAFF.

About this clone: A read error may account for a junction end that differs from germline. This chain joins TRBV3-1 (or the pseudogene TRBV3-2) and TRBJ2-1; no reliable D call. Germline loops: CDR1 LGHDT, CDR2 YNNKEL (reference sequence). CDR3 size: 12 residues. The CDR3 protein is CASSQGLEVWIF. CDR3 DNA: TGTGCCAGCAGCCAAGGATTAGAGGTTTGGATCTTC.

This chain joins TRBV30 and TRBJ1-2; 9 bases fit TRBD1. J was trimmed by 4 bases and V by 3 bases; bases with no gene match: 3. This CDR3 is built from 13 residues. Germline assignment: CDR1 GTSNPN and CDR2 SVGIG (reference sequence). CDR3 in DNA: TGTGCCTGGAGAGGACAGGGGACCTATGGCTACACCTTC. The encoded protein is CAWRGQGTYGYTF.

This chain uses TRBV6-2 or TRBV6-3 with TRBJ2-3, with 11 bases lining up with TRBD2. V shed 5 bases and J 2 bases; nucleotides not matched to a gene: 6. The germline CDR1 and CDR2 sequences are MNHEY and SVGEGT. The CDR3 contains 16 residues. CDR3 DNA: TGTGCCAGCAGTACTCGGACTAGCGGGCACACAGATACGCAGTATTTT. Its protein is CASSTRTSGHTDTQYF.

Concerning this clone: Other DNA sequences in the sample encode the same CDR3. The chain recombines TRBV5-1 with TRBJ1-1, with D tentatively TRBD1 (5 bases). Germline-derived CDR1 and CDR2 are SGHRS and YFSETQ. This CDR3 has 14 residues. Trimming left V 1 base short and J 0 bases short, with 7 bases between. The chain's CDR3 is CASSLQDMNTEAFF. In DNA, the CDR3 is TGCGCCAGCAGCTTGCAGGACATGAACACTGAAGCTTTCTTT.

The CDR3 region is CASSITSGGATYNEQFF. Here the CDR3 DNA reads TGTGCCAGTAGTATCACTAGCGGGGGTGCGACCTACAATGAGCAGTTCTTC. The chain couples TRBV19 to TRBJ2-1; 11 bases match TRBD2. Germline V gene lookup returns CDR1 LNHDA and CDR2 SQIVND (reference sequence). The CDR3 is 17 amino acids. V was clipped by 3 bases and J by 2 bases; unmatched bases: 6. The whole variable domain, remainder taken from reference TRBV19 and TRBJ2-1, is DGGITQSPKYLFRKEGQNVTLSCEQNLNHDAMYWYRQDPGQGLRLIYYSQIVNDFQKGDIAEGYSVSREKKESFPLTVTSAQKNPTAFYLCASSITSGGATYNEQFFGPGTRLTVL.

This clone has more than one count but fewer than ten. V and J are TRBV5-1 and TRBJ2-1; tentatively, D is TRBD1 (6 bases). This CDR3 contains 15 residues. Trimming took off 1 base at V and 0 bases at J, with 8 bases between the two ends. The V gene's germline CDR1 is SGHRS and CDR2 YFSETQ. This CDR3 reads CASSLSGDSYNEQFF. The CDR3 DNA follows: TGCGCCAGCAGCTTGTCAGGGGACTCCTACAATGAGCAGTTCTTC.

The V and J genes are TRBV5-1 and TRBJ1-4, with 8 bases lining up with TRBD1. The CDR3 is 15 residues long. Trimming removed 1 base from V and 3 bases from J; junction bases left unmatched: 2. From germline, CDR1 is SGHRS and CDR2 YFSETQ. DNA of the CDR3: TGCGCCAGCAGCTTGTCAGGGGGCTCTAATGAAAAACTGTTTTTT. Protein product: CASSLSGGSNEKLFF.

DNA for the CDR3: TGTGCCAGCAGCCAAGTTTGGGCTAGCGGCTCCTACGAGCAGTACTTC. This sequence encodes CASSQVWASGSYEQYF. V gene TRBV3-1 (or the pseudogene TRBV3-2) combines with J gene TRBJ2-7; TRBD2 matches at 7 bases. Germline trimming cut 1 base from V and 0 bases from J; bases unmatched to any gene: 6. The CDR3 totals 16 residues. Germline CDR1 and CDR2: LGHDT and YNNKEL (reference sequence).

This sequence joins TRBV4-3 and TRBJ1-6; unclear D gene. The V end lost 0 bases, the J end lost 0 bases, and 9 bases lay between the germline ends. CDR1 and CDR2 from the germline V gene are LGHNA and YSLEER. The CDR3 has 17 residues. DNA of the CDR3: TGCGCCAGCAGCCAAGAAGCATATAGCTCCTATAATTCACCCCTCCACTTT. It yields the protein CASSQEAYSSYNSPLHF.